This paragraph reports one T cell receptor (beta chain). This specimen comes from a study of cytomegalovirus exposure and HLA in healthy donors. CDR3 length equals 13 residues. CDR1 is MNHEY and CDR2 is SVGAGI in the germline V gene. V was shortened by 7 bases and J by 6 bases, with 13 bases between the two germline ends. PCR involved 60 Vbeta and 13 Jbeta primers. Sequencing used immunoSEQ multiplex PCR; TCRdb keeps in-frame clones, though not all of them. The repertoire holds fewer than 200,000 clones, around 80% seen once, with over 2% in the top ten. The sample was PBMCs. This clonotype was obtained from a woman under 40 in good health and CMV-seronegative. V and J are TRBV6-5 and TRBJ2-1; a weak D match, TRBD1 (5 bases). In nucleotides, the CDR3 is TGTGCCAGCACTATGGGGCCGCCCAATGAGCAGTTCTTC. Protein product: CASTMGPPNEQFF.